These 31 T cell receptor beta chains were sequenced from one sample in a study of cytomegalovirus exposure and HLA in healthy donors. This PCR relied on a set of 60 Vbeta primers and 13 Jbeta primers. Measured with immunoSEQ multiplex PCR; TCRdb has only the in-frame clones, and not every one. The sample lists fewer than 120,000 clones, roughly 84% occurring once. The material sequenced was PBMCs. The receptors stem from a man aged 30 to 45 in good health and CMV-seropositive.

This clone was recorded only once. The V call is TRBV11-2, the J call TRBJ1-5; no firm D call. The ends were cut back, 1 base at V and 3 bases at J, with 7 bases in the middle. Germline CDR1 SGHAT, CDR2 FQNNGV. The CDR3 extends over 14 amino acids. Here the CDR3 reads CASSLGLNNQPQHF. In DNA form, the CDR3 reads TGTGCCAGCAGCTTAGGGCTGAACAATCAGCCCCAGCATTTT.

The rearrangement links TRBV2 to TRBJ1-1; maybe TRBD1 (6 bases). V gave up 5 bases and J gave up 10 bases, with 20 bases separating them. CDR3 length: 14 amino acids. Germline V gene sequence: CDR1 SNHLY, CDR2 FYNNEI. DNA for the CDR3: TGTGCCAGCAGTCCTCGGGGCTCAGGGGTTGCAGCTTTCTTT. Its protein is CASSPRGSGVAAFF. The complete variable domain, with remaining parts taken from reference TRBV2 and TRBJ1-1, reads EPEVTQTPSHQVTQMGQEVILRCVPISNHLYFYWYRQILGQKVEFLVSFYNNEISEKSEIFDDQFSVERPDGSNFTLKIRSTKLEDSAMYFCASSPRGSGVAAFFGQGTRLTVV.

The chain has TRBV18 and TRBJ1-5, with no clear D. V lost 0 bases and J 9 bases, leaving 12 bases between the germline ends. Germline values: CDR1 KGHSH, CDR2 LQKENI. The CDR3 spans 14 residues. CDR3 protein: CASSPPYPRWPQHF. For the CDR3, the DNA is TGTGCCAGCTCACCACCTTATCCCCGGTGGCCCCAGCATTTT.

The chain employs TRBV6-5 and TRBJ1-4; D not resolved. Trimming shortened V by 4 bases and J by 5 bases, and 14 bases separated the two germline ends. The germline gives CDR1 MNHEY, CDR2 SVGAGI. CDR3 length: 15 residues. The DNA of the CDR3 is TGTGCCAGCAGTTCGTTGGGAGATAAAAATGAAAAACTGTTTTTT. This encodes CASSSLGDKNEKLFF.

This sequence joins TRBV27 and TRBJ2-2, with 11 bases that match TRBD2. J was trimmed by 5 bases and V by 2 bases; bases with no gene match: 7. CDR3 size: 17 residues. The germline V gene has CDR1 MNHEY and CDR2 SMNVEV (reference sequence). This CDR3 is CASSLMLAGGSTGELFF. CDR3 nucleotides: TGTGCCAGCAGTTTAATGCTAGCGGGGGGTTCAACCGGGGAGCTGTTTTTT.

V usage is TRBV7-3 and J usage is TRBJ1-2, with a tentative D call TRBD1 (5 bases). Germline V lookup: CDR1 SGHTA, CDR2 FQGTGA. Trimming took off 5 bases at V and 3 bases at J, with 10 bases between the two ends. The CDR3 runs to 13 residues. CDR3 sequence (DNA): TGTGCCAGCAGCCGGGGGTGGGACTATGGCTACACCTTC. Translation: CASSRGWDYGYTF.

The CDR3 sequence is CASSLGGEDTQYF. CDR3 nucleotides: TGTGCCAGCAGCCTCGGGGGGGAAGATACGCAGTATTTT. The chain carries TRBV7-3 and TRBJ2-3; TRBD2 matches at 8 bases. V gave up 5 bases and J gave up 5 bases; unmatched junction bases: 3. This CDR3 has 13 amino acids. Germline V gene lookup returns CDR1 SGHTA and CDR2 FQGTGA.

This rearrangement joins TRBV2 to TRBJ1-4, with a weak D call TRBD1 (6 bases). CDR3 size: 15 residues. Trimming took 7 bases from V and 4 from J, leaving 16 bases between them. CDR1 is SNHLY and CDR2 is FYNNEI in the germline V gene. DNA for the CDR3: TGTGCCAGCAATTGGGAATGGGGGCGTAATGAAAAACTGTTTTTT. It specifies CASNWEWGRNEKLFF.

CDR3 sequence: CASSLRGPSSYNEQFF. As DNA, the CDR3 is TGTGCCAGCAGTTTGCGGGGTCCCAGCTCCTACAATGAGCAGTTCTTC. This chain links TRBV27 with TRBJ2-1; D may be TRBD2 (6 bases). There are 16 residues in the CDR3. Germline V gene data show CDR1 as MNHEY and CDR2 as SMNVEV (reference sequence). Trimming took 3 bases from V and 0 from J, leaving 12 bases between them.

V and J are TRBV29-1 and TRBJ2-2, with D possibly TRBD1 on 5 matching bases. The length of the CDR3 is 13 residues. In germline, CDR1 is SQVTM, CDR2 ANQGSEA. V was trimmed by 7 bases and J by 4 bases, leaving 13 bases between them. DNA for the CDR3: TGCAGCGGGATGGACACCTCCACCGGGGAGCTGTTTTTT. Its protein is CSGMDTSTGELFF.

The V gene is TRBV7-2, the J gene TRBJ2-5; 11 nucleotides match TRBD2. The CDR3 is 19 residues long. Looked up from germline, CDR1 is SGHTA and CDR2 is FQGNSA. With 6 bases clipped from V and 2 bases from J, the junction kept 17 bases outside the gene matches. The DNA for the CDR3 is TGTGCCAGCAGTCCAGTCGGGACTAGCGGAACTTGGGGTCAAGAGACCCAGTACTTC. Translating gives CASSPVGTSGTWGQETQYF. The whole variable domain, filled in from reference TRBV7-2 and TRBJ2-5, reads GAGVSQSPSNKVTEKGKDVELRCDPISGHTALYWYRQSLGQGLEFLIYFQGNSAPDKSGLPSDRFSAERTGGSVSTLTIQRTQQEDSAVYLCASSPVGTSGTWGQETQYFGPGTRLLVL.

The sample holds one count of this clone. This chain connects TRBV27 to TRBJ2-5; D not resolved. This CDR3 contains 14 residues. Deletions cut 1 base from V and 2 bases from J, with 8 bases between. Germline V gene data show CDR1 as MNHEY and CDR2 as SMNVEV (reference sequence). This CDR3 is CASSLYSTQETQYF. The CDR3 DNA sequence: TGTGCCAGCAGTTTATACTCTACTCAAGAGACCCAGTACTTC.

This clone has only a few counts. V and J are TRBV6-5 and TRBJ1-1; D remains ambiguous. The CDR3 is 13 residues long. Per germline, CDR1 MNHEY and CDR2 SVGAGI. The V gene lost 6 bases and the J gene lost 2 bases, with 10 bases spanning the gap. In DNA, the CDR3 is TGTGCCAGCAGGGGTAGAGGAAACACTGAAGCTTTCTTT. Translating it yields CASRGRGNTEAFF.

The CDR3 coding sequence is TGTGCCAGTAGTCTAAGGACTGACTACGAGCAGTACTTC. The encoded protein is CASSLRTDYEQYF. The rearrangement links TRBV19 to TRBJ2-7; perhaps TRBD2 as D (5 bases). Trimming left V 5 bases short and J 3 bases short, with 11 bases between. CDR3 length: 13 amino acids. Germline CDR1 is LNHDA and CDR2 is SQIVND (reference sequence).

The chain is built from TRBV19 and TRBJ2-7; a weak D match, TRBD1 (8 bases). Trimming removed 5 bases from V and 2 bases from J, with 25 bases in between. This CDR3 contains 18 residues. Looked up from germline, CDR1 is LNHDA and CDR2 is SQIVND (reference sequence). CDR3 sequence reads: CASSPRTGRDTRAYEQYF. The CDR3 DNA sequence: TGTGCCAGTAGTCCCCGGACAGGGAGGGATACTAGGGCCTACGAGCAGTACTTC. Using reference TRBV19 and TRBJ2-7 for the parts outside the CDR3, the full variable domain is DGGITQSPKYLFRKEGQNVTLSCEQNLNHDAMYWYRQDPGQGLRLIYYSQIVNDFQKGDIAEGYSVSREKKESFPLTVTSAQKNPTAFYLCASSPRTGRDTRAYEQYFGPGTRLTVT.

The chain couples TRBV19 to TRBJ2-3; 12 bases align to TRBD2. V was pared by 4 bases and J by 2 bases, with 10 bases of the junction left unmatched. Germline assignment: CDR1 LNHDA and CDR2 SQIVND (reference sequence). This CDR3 region has 18 residues. For the CDR3, the DNA is TGTGCCAGTAGTACCCGTCCGACTAGCGGGGGAACCACAGATACGCAGTATTTT. Its protein product is CASSTRPTSGGTTDTQYF.

This clone has a single count. This chain links TRBV9 with TRBJ2-5; TRBD1 matches at 7 bases. CDR3 length: 15 amino acids. The J segment lost 1 base and the V segment lost 1 base, leaving 4 bases of the junction unmatched. Germline CDR1 is SGDLS and CDR2 is YYNGEE. CDR3 nucleotides: TGTGCCAGCAGCGTAAGAACAGGGGTCCAAGAGACCCAGTACTTC. It encodes CASSVRTGVQETQYF.

The genes are TRBV18 and TRBJ2-3, with 7 bases that match TRBD1. The CDR3 spans 15 residues. J was trimmed by 1 base and V by 3 bases; bases with no gene match: 4. CDR1 and CDR2 from the germline V gene are KGHSH and LQKENI. The CDR3 sequence: CASSPRDSGTDTQYF. DNA for the CDR3: TGTGCCAGCTCACCCCGGGACAGCGGCACAGATACGCAGTATTTT. Filled out from reference TRBV18 and TRBJ2-3, the complete variable domain reads NAGVMQNPRHLVRRRGQEARLRCSPMKGHSHVYWYRQLPEEGLKFMVYLQKENIIDESGMPKERFSAEFPKEGPSILRIQQVVRGDSAAYFCASSPRDSGTDTQYFGPGTRLTVL.

The J gene is TRBJ2-2, the V gene TRBV25-1, with D unclear. This CDR3 comprises 15 residues. V dropped 5 bases and J dropped 5 bases, with 15 bases sitting between them. Per the germline V gene, CDR1 is MGHDK and CDR2 is SYGVNS. The CDR3 here is CASSRAGALTGELFF. For the CDR3, the DNA is TGTGCCAGCAGTCGCGCAGGCGCCCTTACCGGGGAGCTGTTTTTT.

The chain carries TRBV6-1 and TRBJ1-2; 7 nucleotides agree with TRBD1. The germline V gene encodes CDR1 MNHNS and CDR2 SASEGT. After removal of 4 bases from V and 7 bases from J, the junction contained 12 bases not matched to a gene. The CDR3 has 15 residues. The CDR3, as DNA: TGTGCCAGCAGTGGACTGACAGGGAACTACGGTGGCTACACCTTC. It yields the protein CASSGLTGNYGGYTF.

This chain connects TRBV13 to TRBJ2-5, with TRBD2 matching over 9 bases. CDR3 length: 14 residues. Per germline, CDR1 PRHDT and CDR2 FYEKMQ (reference sequence). V shed 3 bases and J 5 bases; nucleotides not matched to a gene: 4. Written as DNA, the CDR3 is TGTGCCAGCAGCTTGGGGACTAGCCGGGAGACCCAGTACTTC. This translates into CASSLGTSRETQYF.

The gene calls are TRBV5-6 and TRBJ2-5; possible D gene TRBD1, 6 bases. The CDR3 is 16 amino acids. V was clipped by 3 bases and J by 2 bases, with 17 bases between them. Germline V gene lookup returns CDR1 SGHDT and CDR2 YYEEEE. The CDR3 bases are TGTGCCAGCAGCTGGGGGCTGGATGGTCAACAAGAGACCCAGTACTTC. Translation gives CASSWGLDGQQETQYF.

V gene TRBV6-1 combines with J gene TRBJ1-1, with 7 bases fitting TRBD1. After removal of 6 bases from V and 1 base from J, the junction contained 2 bases not matched to a gene. Per the germline V gene, CDR1 is MNHNS and CDR2 is SASEGT. This CDR3 spans 13 amino acids. CDR3: CASSRTGNTEAFF. The CDR3 nucleotides read TGTGCCAGCAGCAGGACAGGGAACACTGAAGCTTTCTTT.

The chain is built from TRBV5-5 and TRBJ2-2; maybe TRBD2 (5 bases). Germline loops: CDR1 SGHKS, CDR2 YYEKEE (reference sequence). V dropped 3 bases and J dropped 3 bases, with 9 bases sitting between them. The CDR3 length is 14 residues. The CDR3 DNA follows: TGTGCCAGCAGCTCCGGACTGTACACCGGGGAGCTGTTTTTT. Protein sequence: CASSSGLYTGELFF.

CDR3 DNA sequence: TGTGCCAGCAGCTCCTCAGACAGGGCCTACTTCGGGGAGCTGTTTTTT. It codes for CASSSSDRAYFGELFF. This sequence joins TRBV5-4 and TRBJ2-2; 7 bases align to TRBD1. Germline CDR1 SGHNT, CDR2 YYREEE (reference sequence). CDR3 size: 16 residues. V lost 3 bases and J lost 7; bases outside the gene matches: 12.

In its sample, this clone was seen a few times. The chain carries TRBV7-9 and TRBJ2-3; TRBD1 aligns across 11 bases. With 5 bases clipped from V and 3 bases from J, the junction kept 13 bases outside the gene matches. The CDR3 has 18 residues. The germline V gene encodes CDR1 SEHNR and CDR2 FQNEAQ (reference sequence). Here the CDR3 DNA reads TGTGCCAGCAGCGACCGGGACAGGGGGATTGGGAGTACAGATACGCAGTATTTT. It translates to CASSDRDRGIGSTDTQYF.

For the CDR3, the DNA is TGTGCCAGTAGTCCCGGAGTTCTGACAGGGTCCACCGGGGAGCTGTTTTTT. It codes for CASSPGVLTGSTGELFF. J is TRBJ2-2 and V is TRBV19; 7 positions match TRBD1. There are 17 residues in the CDR3. The V gene's germline CDR1 is LNHDA and CDR2 SQIVND (reference sequence). V shed 5 bases and J 4 bases; nucleotides not matched to a gene: 13.

This clone was seen a handful of times. The V and J genes are TRBV25-1 and TRBJ2-5; a weak D match, TRBD2 (6 bases). Germline CDR1 MGHDK, CDR2 SYGVNS. Trimming took 3 bases from V and 2 from J, leaving 13 bases between them. The CDR3 extends over 15 amino acids. In nucleotides, the CDR3 is TGTGCCAGCAGTGATGGAGGGTTAATACAAGAGACCCAGTACTTC. Translating it yields CASSDGGLIQETQYF.

The sample holds one count of this clone. The chain links TRBV19 to TRBJ1-5; D perhaps matches TRBD1 (6 bases). The length of the CDR3 is 16 residues. V was cut by 0 bases and J by 7 bases, with 16 bases left in between. Germline CDR1 is LNHDA and CDR2 is SQIVND (reference sequence). In nucleotides, the CDR3 is TGTGCCAGTAGTATAGACCTACAGGGTTCAGGACAGCCCCAGCATTTT. Encoded protein: CASSIDLQGSGQPQHF.

The chain employs TRBV14 and TRBJ1-1, with a tentative D call TRBD1 (5 bases). There are 15 residues in the CDR3. Germline CDR1 SGHDN, CDR2 FVKESK. V shed 1 base and J shed 5 bases, with 14 bases lying between them. CDR3 bases: TGTGCCAGCAGCCAAGCTGGTTGGCAGGGAACTGAAGCTTTCTTT. It yields the protein CASSQAGWQGTEAFF.

This chain joins TRBV19 and TRBJ2-4, with D tentatively TRBD1 (8 bases). Trimming stripped 5 bases from V and 2 bases from J, with 16 bases between. The CDR3 extends over 16 amino acids. CDR1 LNHDA and CDR2 SQIVND come from the germline V gene (reference sequence). The chain's CDR3 is CASSPDREGTKNIQYF. CDR3 DNA sequence: TGTGCCAGTAGTCCGGACAGGGAGGGGACCAAAAACATTCAGTACTTC.